This T cell receptor beta chain was sequenced for a study of T cell responses to AZD1222 COVID-19 vaccine. Across the study: Some second doses came at about 4 weeks and others at about 12 weeks; these were pooled.

For this clone: As yet, its antigen is unknown.

The CDR3 runs to 16 residues. Trimming shortened V by 3 bases and J by 4 bases, and 18 bases separated the two germline ends. The method was immunoSEQ multiplex PCR; TCRdb's version includes in-frame clones alone and lacks a portion of them. The sample lists 90,000 to 120,000 clones, around 91% occurring once. The study, taken as a whole, reports: Spike-spanning, vaccine-associated CD4 TCRs were dominant at 160-218 and 743-854.

The material was peripheral blood, obtained on day 0 of AZD1222 vaccination. The TCR was taken from an adult in good health. The rearrangement uses TRBV23-1 and TRBJ1-2, with D hard to call. TRBV23-1 is placed among ORFs of uncertain function. The CDR3: CASSHRKAIGPYGYTF. CDR3 in DNA: TGCGCCAGCAGTCACAGAAAAGCGATTGGGCCCTATGGCTACACCTTC.